This T cell receptor (beta chain) was recorded in a study of blood T cell repertoires in COVID-19. As for the study in general: Sites across the United States, Italy and Spain contributed samples from acute and convalescent COVID-19. The analysed material was cDNA or gDNA that came from T cells, B-cell-depleted T cells, or PBMCs.

Methods used by the authors: Quantification of nucleated cells was approximated via reference gene primer amplification. Clones were read by immunoSEQ multiplex PCR, and TCRdb kept only the in-frame ones, dropping some. V, J and clone size are those of that table, while D and trimming were read from the DNA. The sample lists around 200,000 clones, 70% to 90% occurring once. The sequence came from a woman of 80 years or more with acute or convalescent COVID-19. What was sequenced was peripheral blood.

DNA of the CDR3: TGCGCCAGCAGCCTTCTGACTAGCCCGGAGACCCAGTACTTC. Its translation: CASSLLTSPETQYF. J is TRBJ2-5 and V is TRBV4-1; 7 nucleotides agree with TRBD2. The CDR3 runs to 14 residues. CDR1 and CDR2 (germline): MGHRA, YSYEKL. V was pared by 4 bases and J by 5 bases, with 7 bases of the junction left unmatched.